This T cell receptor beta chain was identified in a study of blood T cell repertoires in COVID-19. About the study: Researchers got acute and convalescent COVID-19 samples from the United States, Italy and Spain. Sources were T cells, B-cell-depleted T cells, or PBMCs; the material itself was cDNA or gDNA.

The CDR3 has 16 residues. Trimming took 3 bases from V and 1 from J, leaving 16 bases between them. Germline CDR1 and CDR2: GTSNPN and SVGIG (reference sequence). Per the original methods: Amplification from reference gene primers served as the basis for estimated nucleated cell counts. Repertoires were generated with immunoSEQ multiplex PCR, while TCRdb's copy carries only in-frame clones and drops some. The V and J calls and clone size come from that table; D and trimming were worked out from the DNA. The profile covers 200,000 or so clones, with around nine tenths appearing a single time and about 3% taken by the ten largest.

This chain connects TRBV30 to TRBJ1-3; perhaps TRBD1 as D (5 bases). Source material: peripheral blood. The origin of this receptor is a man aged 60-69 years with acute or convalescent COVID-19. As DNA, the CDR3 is TGTGCCTGGAGCGGCTTGACAGAACCTTCTGGAAACACCATATATTTT. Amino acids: CAWSGLTEPSGNTIYF.